This T cell receptor beta chain was sequenced during a study of blood T cell repertoires in COVID-19. Study as a whole: PBMCs, B-cell-depleted T cells, or T cells were the source of the cDNA or gDNA that made up the material.

The data were produced by immunoSEQ multiplex PCR, yet TCRdb's version contains in-frame clones alone and is incomplete. The sample consists of 280,000 or so clones, roughly 86% of them appearing once. The CDR3 sequence is 13 residues long. J was trimmed by 1 base and V by 10 bases; bases with no gene match: 5. Germline loops: CDR1 KGHSH, CDR2 LQKENI. This TCR was sampled from a man aged 18 to 30 with active or convalescent COVID-19. The chain employs TRBV18 and TRBJ1-1; 8 bases match TRBD1. Input material: peripheral blood. In nucleotides, the CDR3 is TGTGCCACCCAGGGGGCGGGGAACACTGAAGCTTTCTTT. Protein product: CATQGAGNTEAFF.